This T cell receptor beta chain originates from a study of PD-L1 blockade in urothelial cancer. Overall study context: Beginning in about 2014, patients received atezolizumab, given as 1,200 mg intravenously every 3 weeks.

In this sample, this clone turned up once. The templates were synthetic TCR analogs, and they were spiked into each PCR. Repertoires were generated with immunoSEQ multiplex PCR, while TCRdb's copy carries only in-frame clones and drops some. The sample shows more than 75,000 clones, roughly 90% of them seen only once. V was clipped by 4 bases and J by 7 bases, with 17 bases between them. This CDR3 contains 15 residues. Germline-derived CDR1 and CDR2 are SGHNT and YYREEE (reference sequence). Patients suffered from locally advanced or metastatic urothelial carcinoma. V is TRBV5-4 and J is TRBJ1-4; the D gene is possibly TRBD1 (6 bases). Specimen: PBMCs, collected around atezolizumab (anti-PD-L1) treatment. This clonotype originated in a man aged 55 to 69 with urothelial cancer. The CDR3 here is CASSTAGRGFEKLFF. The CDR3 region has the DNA TGTGCCAGCAGCACTGCGGGCAGGGGTTTTGAAAAACTGTTTTTT.